These 15 T cell receptor beta chains were all obtained from the same sample, sequenced in a study of blood T cell repertoires in COVID-19. The table came from immunoSEQ multiplex PCR; TCRdb's copy has only in-frame clones and leaves some out. The sample consists of 150,000 to 200,000 clones, approximately 81% of them appearing once. The sequencing sample was made of peripheral blood. The receptor set was obtained from a human donor with acute or convalescent COVID-19. The donor label of this sample is uncertain.

The V call is TRBV19, the J call TRBJ1-5; no firm D call. The CDR3 is made up of 13 amino acids. CDR1 is LNHDA, CDR2 SQIVND, per germline (reference sequence). Trimming pared 5 bases from V and 6 bases from J, leaving 11 bases between. The CDR3 bases are TGTGCCAGTAGTTTTATACAGATTCAGCCCCAGCATTTT. Protein: CASSFIQIQPQHF. Combining the CDR3 with reference TRBV19 and TRBJ1-5 gives the whole variable domain DGGITQSPKYLFRKEGQNVTLSCEQNLNHDAMYWYRQDPGQGLRLIYYSQIVNDFQKGDIAEGYSVSREKKESFPLTVTSAQKNPTAFYLCASSFIQIQPQHFGDGTRLSIL.

The rearrangement links TRBV30 to TRBJ1-1; TRBD1 matches 10 bases. Germline V lookup: CDR1 GTSNPN, CDR2 SVGIG (reference sequence). The trim removed 7 bases at V and 5 bases at J, leaving 13 bases unmatched. This CDR3 is built from 15 residues. CDR3: CALIPGQGFVTEAFF. The DNA for the CDR3 is TGTGCCTTAATACCGGGACAGGGGTTCGTGACTGAAGCTTTCTTT.

This chain uses TRBV18 with TRBJ1-1, with D maybe TRBD1 (6 bases). Trimming took 2 bases from V and 3 from J, leaving 13 bases between them. The CDR3 length is 15 residues. Germline-derived CDR1 and CDR2 are KGHSH and LQKENI. The CDR3 spells CASSPFLQGDTEAFF. CDR3 nucleotides: TGTGCCAGCTCACCATTCTTACAGGGAGACACTGAAGCTTTCTTT.

J is TRBJ2-1 and V is TRBV4-3; 8 positions agree with TRBD1. Germline V gene data show CDR1 as LGHNA and CDR2 as YSLEER. The ends lost 4 bases at V and 9 bases at J; junction bases unmatched: 11. The length of the CDR3 is 15 residues. CDR3 sequence reads: CASSRGQGRFTEQFF. As DNA, the CDR3 is TGCGCCAGCAGCCGAGGACAGGGCCGATTCACTGAGCAGTTCTTC.

This clone has only one observation. In DNA, the CDR3 is TGTGCCAGTAGTATCTACAGGGGGAGGAACACTGAAGCTTTCTTT. Its protein product is CASSIYRGRNTEAFF. The chain has TRBV19 and TRBJ1-1; the match to TRBD1 covers 8 bases. The CDR3 sequence is 15 residues long. Germline CDR1 and CDR2: LNHDA and SQIVND (reference sequence). V lost 3 bases to trimming and J lost 1 base; unmatched junction nucleotides: 4.

The chain uses TRBV10-3 and TRBJ1-1, with D hard to call. The V end lost 0 bases, the J end lost 4 bases, and 6 bases lay between the germline ends. Germline V gene data show CDR1 as ENHRY and CDR2 as SYGVKD. This CDR3 has 13 residues. CDR3 bases: TGTGCCATCAGTGAGTCTATTCGCACTGAAGCTTTCTTT. It is translated as CAISESIRTEAFF.

The chain recombines TRBV5-5 with TRBJ1-2; 7 bases line up with TRBD1. The length of the CDR3 is 15 residues. The germline V gene has CDR1 SGHKS and CDR2 YYEKEE (reference sequence). V shed 0 bases and J 8 bases; nucleotides not matched to a gene: 10. The CDR3 sequence: CASSLDFGGGHGYTF. In DNA form, the CDR3 reads TGTGCCAGCAGCTTGGATTTTGGAGGGGGCCACGGCTACACCTTC.

The chain combines TRBV7-2 with TRBJ2-3, with a tentative D call TRBD2 (6 bases). Germline CDR1 is SGHTA and CDR2 is FQGNSA. The length of the CDR3 is 16 residues. The V and J ends lost 2 bases and 0 bases respectively, with 12 bases between them. The CDR3 sequence is CASSLRGGASTDTQYF. In DNA, the CDR3 is TGTGCCAGCAGCTTAAGGGGCGGGGCTAGCACAGATACGCAGTATTTT. The whole variable domain, filled in from reference TRBV7-2 and TRBJ2-3, reads GAGVSQSPSNKVTEKGKDVELRCDPISGHTALYWYRQSLGQGLEFLIYFQGNSAPDKSGLPSDRFSAERTGGSVSTLTIQRTQQEDSAVYLCASSLRGGASTDTQYFGPGTRLTVL.

The chain recombines TRBV2 with TRBJ1-2; 7 nucleotides align to TRBD1. There are 14 residues in the CDR3. V lost 5 bases and J lost 2; bases outside the gene matches: 5. Germline CDR1 and CDR2: SNHLY and FYNNEI. Here the CDR3 reads CASSLTGENYGYTF. The CDR3 coding sequence is TGTGCCAGCAGTCTCACAGGGGAGAACTATGGCTACACCTTC.

This chain links TRBV2 with TRBJ1-1; 8 nucleotides align to TRBD1. This CDR3 is built from 14 residues. The germline V gene encodes CDR1 SNHLY and CDR2 FYNNEI. After removal of 11 bases from V and 1 base from J, the junction contained 9 bases not matched to a gene. The CDR3: CAGRTGIANTEAFF. In DNA, the CDR3 is TGTGCCGGACGGACAGGGATAGCGAACACTGAAGCTTTCTTT. The complete variable domain, with remaining parts taken from reference TRBV2 and TRBJ1-1, reads EPEVTQTPSHQVTQMGQEVILRCVPISNHLYFYWYRQILGQKVEFLVSFYNNEISEKSEIFDDQFSVERPDGSNFTLKIRSTKLEDSAMYFCAGRTGIANTEAFFGQGTRLTVV.

The CDR3 loop is CASSLAQAPLHF. CDR3 DNA: TGTGCCAGCAGCTTAGCCCAGGCACCCCTCCACTTT. The V call is TRBV7-8, the J call TRBJ1-6; D unclear. The length of the CDR3 is 12 residues. V was clipped by 0 bases and J by 11 bases, with 5 bases between them. Germline V gene lookup returns CDR1 SGHVS and CDR2 FQNEAQ.

The gene calls are TRBV7-3 and TRBJ1-1; TRBD1 is a possible D gene (5 bases). Trimming shortened V by 2 bases and J by 6 bases, and 16 bases separated the two germline ends. Germline V gene lookup returns CDR1 SGHTA and CDR2 FQGTGA. This CDR3 contains 15 residues. The CDR3 loop reads CASSLLVGAGSEAFF. The DNA for the CDR3 is TGTGCCAGCAGCTTATTGGTAGGGGCAGGGTCTGAAGCTTTCTTT.

CDR3 sequence: CASSLGVAGAQETQYF. The CDR3 nucleotides read TGCGCCAGCAGCTTGGGGGTAGCGGGGGCACAAGAGACCCAGTACTTC. This chain joins TRBV5-1 and TRBJ2-5; 9 positions agree with TRBD2. There are 16 residues in the CDR3. Trimming at V came to 0 bases and at J to 2 bases, leaving 5 bases not matched to a gene. Looked up from germline, CDR1 is SGHRS and CDR2 is YFSETQ.

The chain carries TRBV27 and TRBJ1-4; TRBD1 agrees at 7 bases. The CDR3 contains 16 residues. CDR1 and CDR2 (germline): MNHEY, SMNVEV (reference sequence). V lost 3 bases, J lost 3 bases, and 7 bases stayed unmatched. CDR3 in DNA: TGTGCCAGCAGTTTCCTCGGCGGGACAGCTAATGAAAAACTGTTTTTT. Amino acids: CASSFLGGTANEKLFF.

This chain joins TRBV7-9 and TRBJ1-1, with 8 positions matching TRBD1. V lost 5 bases and J lost 0; bases outside the gene matches: 5. The CDR3 contains 15 residues. Germline CDR1 SEHNR, CDR2 FQNEAQ (reference sequence). Here the CDR3 reads CASSPWTGLNTEAFF. CDR3 bases: TGTGCCAGCAGCCCCTGGACAGGGTTGAACACTGAAGCTTTCTTT.